This TCR beta chain was documented in a study of cytomegalovirus exposure and HLA in healthy donors. Study details: Researchers found that under 90% of over 350 genotyped donors fell within the Caucasian-associated ancestry cluster.

This clone was detected only a few times. Its cognate antigen is unknown. General study results and limits: V segments that were indistinguishable, TRBV6-2 and TRBV6-3 among them, were omitted from analysis. In most subjects, TCR beta sequences reportedly gave accurate predictions of HLA-A and HLA-B alleles.

A multiplex PCR was run with 60 Vbeta primers and 13 Jbeta primers. Some clones are missing from TCRdb's copy, which holds only in-frame ones; the method was immunoSEQ multiplex PCR. The table shows approximately 170,000 clones, with about 59% occurring only once. The germline V gene encodes CDR1 SGHDT and CDR2 YYEEEE. This CDR3 contains 14 residues. Trimming took 4 bases from V and 7 from J; bases not matched to a gene: 4. The chain recombines TRBV5-6 with TRBJ2-1; 11 bases match TRBD1. Sequences were obtained from PBMCs. This TCR was sampled from a man aged 35 to 55 in good health and CMV-seronegative. For the CDR3, the DNA is TGTGCCAGCAGCGGGGACAGGGGGGGGAATGAGCAGTTCTTC. Amino acid sequence: CASSGDRGGNEQFF. Variable domain in full (rest from reference TRBV5-6 and TRBJ2-1): DAGVTQSPTHLIKTRGQQVTLRCSPKSGHDTVSWYQQALGQGPQFIFQYYEEEERQRGNFPDRFSGHQFPNYSSELNVNALLLGDSALYLCASSGDRGGNEQFFGPGTRLTVL.